What follows describes a single TCR beta chain. The germline V gene encodes CDR1 SGDLS and CDR2 YYNGEE. The V end lost 4 bases, the J end lost 0 bases, and 14 bases lay between the germline ends. The CDR3 has 15 residues. Every subset's genomic DNA went evenly onto several immunoSEQ plates. Libraries were prepared by immunoSEQ multiplex PCR; TCRdb keeps only in-frame clonotypes and omits some of them. Seen here are around 2.5 million clones, under 95% observed once, and the top ten hold approximately 0.35%. Only Caucasian adults living in Nashville, Tennessee made up the donor group. This specimen comes from a study of shared clonotypes between healthy human individuals. The overall study: The donor group consisted of a couple of women and three men, aged 18 to 49.

This receptor was obtained from a man aged 18-30 years in good health. Some clones in this sample may be carry-over from other donors' samples. This chain joins TRBV9 and TRBJ2-7; a weak D match, TRBD2 (5 bases). The sequenced sample was naive CD4+ T cells from PBMCs. Regarding subset: CD45RA+ positively selected. In DNA, the CDR3 is TGTGCCAGCAGCCATTCACTAGACGGCTCCTACGAGCAGTACTTC. It codes for CASSHSLDGSYEQYF.